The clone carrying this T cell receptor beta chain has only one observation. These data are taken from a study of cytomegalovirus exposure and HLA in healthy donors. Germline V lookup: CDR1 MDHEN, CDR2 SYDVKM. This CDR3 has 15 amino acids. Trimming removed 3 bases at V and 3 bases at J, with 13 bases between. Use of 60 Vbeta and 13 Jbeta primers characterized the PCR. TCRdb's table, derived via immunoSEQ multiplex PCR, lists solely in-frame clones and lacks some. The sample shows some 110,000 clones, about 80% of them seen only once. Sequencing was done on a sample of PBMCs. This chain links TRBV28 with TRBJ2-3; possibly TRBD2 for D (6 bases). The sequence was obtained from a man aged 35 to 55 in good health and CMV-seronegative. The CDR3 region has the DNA TGTGCCAGCAGTTTTGGCGGGGCCTGGACAGATACGCAGTATTTT. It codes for CASSFGGAWTDTQYF.